The rows below give T cell receptor beta chains drawn from one sample of a study of shared clonotypes between healthy human individuals. The assay was immunoSEQ multiplex PCR, and TCRdb's table has in-frame clones only and misses some. Of around 1.6 million clones in the sample, 98% were seen once. Sequencing was carried out using naive CD4+ T cells sorted from blood. All receptors come from a man in his thirties or forties in good health. CDR3s include the opening cysteine and the closing phenylalanine or tryptophan.

TRBV28,10,CASSTTEAFF
TRBV19,12,CASKARDQPQHF
TRBV6-1,16,CASSDQRTIPYNEQFF
TRBV18,20,CASSPPPGQGEAGSYNEQFF
TRBV5-5,14,CASSQGLLGAEQFF
TRBV5-1,15,CASSLVAGGYNEQFF
TRBV5-1,14,CASSFRRSTDTQYF
TRBV14,16,CASSQVSGSLTYEQYF
TRBV10-3,13,CAIVGQGTHEQYF
TRBV11-2,14,CASRIQEVGTEAFF